The 13 T cell receptor beta chains presented below share a single source sample, sequenced in a study of response to subunit inactivated influenza vaccine. TCRdb itself ran the RT-PCR reads through MiXCR, one entry per CDR3 protein. The sample records about 520,000 distinct CDR3 sequences, 25% being singletons. This sample comprised CD4+ T cells sorted from PBMCs, obtained about 5 days after vaccination. These receptors all come from a man aged 50 to 59 who received an inactivated influenza vaccine.

This clonotype was counted a few times. The chain uses TRBV20-1 and TRBJ2-1; 8 bases line up with TRBD2. The V segment lost 2 bases and the J segment 0 bases; nucleotides outside the gene matches: 6. The CDR3 has 16 amino acids. The germline CDR1 and CDR2 sequences are DFQATT and SNEGSKA (reference sequence). CDR3 loop: CSARRSGSHSYNEQFF. The CDR3 region has the DNA TGCAGTGCTAGACGCAGCGGGAGCCACTCCTACAATGAGCAGTTCTTC.

This clonotype has just a few counts. The CDR3 sequence is CASSSGYRTLGTEAFF. CDR3 bases: TGTGCCAGCAGCTCCGGCTACCGTACCCTGGGCACTGAAGCTTTCTTT. The chain joins TRBV7-9 to TRBJ1-1, with no clear D. Germline V gene data show CDR1 as SEHNR and CDR2 as FQNEAQ (reference sequence). The V end was cut by 4 bases, the J end by 4 bases, with 19 bases between. The CDR3 runs to 16 residues.

The chain recombines TRBV6-2 or TRBV6-3 with TRBJ2-5; TRBD2 matches at 8 bases. In germline, CDR1 is MNHEY, CDR2 SVGEGT. CDR3 length: 15 amino acids. Trimming took 5 bases from V and 4 from J; bases not matched to a gene: 9. CDR3 DNA: TGTGCCAGCAGTAAACACCGGGGGGGCGTAGAGACCCAGTACTTC. Amino acids: CASSKHRGGVETQYF.

This clonotype occurred many times. The chain couples TRBV5-5 to TRBJ2-3; TRBD1 agrees at 8 bases. The V gene end was trimmed by 4 bases and the J gene end by 2 bases; junction bases not matched to a gene: 9. Germline V gene sequence: CDR1 SGHKS, CDR2 YYEKEE (reference sequence). This CDR3 has 16 residues. The CDR3 here is CASSKDRGTHTDTQYF. The CDR3 DNA follows: TGTGCCAGCAGCAAAGACAGGGGTACTCACACAGATACGCAGTATTTT.

This clonotype was counted many times. V gene TRBV7-9 combines with J gene TRBJ2-2, with TRBD1 identical over 9 bases. V shed 5 bases, J shed 1 base, and the junction held 5 bases outside the gene matches. Germline CDR1 reads SEHNR; CDR2 reads FQNEAQ (reference sequence). The CDR3 covers 16 residues. The CDR3: CASSRTGAENTGELFF. The CDR3 DNA reads TGTGCCAGCAGCCGGACAGGGGCAGAGAACACCGGGGAGCTGTTTTTT.

This chain connects TRBV20-1 to TRBJ2-3; D unresolved. CDR1 and CDR2 from the germline V gene are DFQATT and SNEGSKA (reference sequence). The CDR3 runs to 13 residues. The V and J ends lost 3 bases and 2 bases respectively, with 9 bases between them. The CDR3 DNA reads TGCAGTGCTAGCGTAGCCCACACAGATACGCAGTATTTT. Translation: CSASVAHTDTQYF.

This clonotype has a handful of counts. The genes are TRBV20-1 and TRBJ1-5; the match to TRBD1 covers 8 bases. The CDR3 runs to 13 residues. V trimming: 6 bases; J trimming: 4 bases; junction bases outside the gene matches: 5. Germline CDR1 DFQATT, CDR2 SNEGSKA (reference sequence). The CDR3 sequence: CSAQGARNQPQHF. The CDR3 DNA reads as TGCAGTGCCCAGGGGGCAAGAAATCAGCCCCAGCATTTT.

The V call is TRBV6-2 or TRBV6-3, the J call TRBJ2-7, with a possible D match to TRBD2 (6 bases). V was clipped by 7 bases and J by 1 base, with 11 bases between them. Germline CDR1 is MNHEY and CDR2 is SVGEGT. This CDR3 contains 13 residues. The CDR3 loop is CASTYRGSYEQYF. The CDR3 DNA reads TGTGCCAGCACCTACCGGGGGTCCTACGAGCAGTACTTC.

A single count supports this clonotype. This sequence joins TRBV14 and TRBJ2-5, with TRBD2 matching 7 bases. Looked up from germline, CDR1 is SGHDN and CDR2 is FVKESK. The CDR3 has 14 amino acids. J was trimmed by 1 base and V by 5 bases; bases with no gene match: 4. CDR3 region: CASSYLAAQETQYF. CDR3 DNA: TGTGCCAGCAGCTATCTAGCGGCCCAAGAGACCCAGTACTTC.

J is TRBJ2-7 and V is TRBV7-2; 14 nucleotides align to TRBD2. The germline V gene has CDR1 SGHTA and CDR2 FQGNSA. The CDR3 extends over 17 amino acids. J gave up 3 bases and V 8 bases, and 12 bases lay outside the gene matches. CDR3 region: CASVPRGLAGERYEQYF. Written as DNA, the CDR3 is TGTGCCAGCGTCCCCCGGGGACTAGCGGGAGAACGCTACGAGCAGTACTTC.

This clonotype was detected only once. The chain carries TRBV27 and TRBJ2-5, with D perhaps being TRBD1 or TRBD2 (6 bases each). V was clipped by 6 bases and J by 7 bases, with 15 bases between them. Per germline, CDR1 MNHEY and CDR2 SMNVEV (reference sequence). CDR3 length equals 13 residues. CDR3 coding DNA: TGTGCCAGCAGAGCACAGGGAGGTGGGACCCAGTACTTC. Protein: CASRAQGGGTQYF.

This clonotype was detected a few times. The rearrangement links TRBV20-1 to TRBJ2-1, with D perhaps given as TRBD1 or TRBD2 (5 bases each). This CDR3 region has 13 residues. From germline, CDR1 is DFQATT and CDR2 SNEGSKA (reference sequence). The germline V and J ends were trimmed by 3 bases and 2 bases, with 8 bases remaining between them. Written as DNA, the CDR3 is TGCAGTGCTAGCGGGGCAGCCTACAATGAGCAGTTCTTC. Its translation is CSASGAAYNEQFF.

This clonotype was observed a handful of times. The chain links TRBV12-3 or TRBV12-4 to TRBJ2-3, with a tentative D call TRBD2 (6 bases). The CDR3 covers 13 residues. The V gene lost 5 bases and the J gene lost 8 bases, with 14 bases spanning the gap. CDR3 sequence: CASSLKMGGTQYF. CDR3 bases: TGTGCCAGCAGTCTAAAAATGGGGGGTACGCAGTATTTT.